These 31 T cell receptor beta chains share one sample of origin, sequenced in a study of human T cells and chemical hapten exposure (dated by TCRdb to the early 2020s). Library method: RACE. Sequenced using a NextSeq 500. TCRdb handled the public reads itself, with Q25 trimming in fastp and clone calling in MiXCR, and kept productive beta chains. All rows with the same CDR3 protein become a single entry with the most common DNA and genes. This sample has tens of thousands of distinct CDR3 sequences in its table, and about 11% of those were observed once. Around 6.3% of the sample is held by the ten biggest clonotypes. This sample's time point label indicates: pre-sensitization, week 0. In light of the paper, this sample's treatment or condition label describes: therapeutic diphenylcyclopropenone sensitization with weekly scalp DPC. This specimen was whole blood, taken in connection with sensitization to the hapten diphenylcyclopropenone (DPC). The receptor set was obtained from a man aged 30 to 39 with alopecia areata. Some clones in this sample may be carry-over from other donors' samples.

This clonotype was counted at least ten times. The V gene is TRBV7-3, the J gene TRBJ1-1; D not certain. CDR1 and CDR2 from the germline V gene are SGHTA and FQGTGA. Trimming removed 5 bases from V and 8 bases from J, with 15 bases in between. This CDR3 spans 13 amino acids. The CDR3 DNA follows: TGTGCCAGCAGCCGAACAAAAGGATCCGAAGCTTTCTTT. Translating gives CASSRTKGSEAFF.

This chain uses TRBV11-2 with TRBJ2-1, with D perhaps TRBD2 (6 bases). Germline V lookup: CDR1 SGHAT, CDR2 FQNNGV. The CDR3 length is 18 residues. V lost 6 bases and J lost 0, with 21 bases in between. The CDR3 DNA sequence: TGTGCCAGCAGTCTAACCCCCCCCGGGGGAAGCTCCTACAATGAGCAGTTCTTC. This encodes CASSLTPPGGSSYNEQFF.

There are many counts of this clonotype. The chain carries TRBV12-3 or TRBV12-4 and TRBJ2-5, with 7 bases lining up with TRBD1. The ends lost 2 bases at V and 5 bases at J; junction bases unmatched: 2. The CDR3 runs 13 residues. DNA of the CDR3: TGTGCCAGCAGTTTAACAGGGGCCGAGACCCAGTACTTC. Amino acid sequence: CASSLTGAETQYF.

The table lists this clonotype with many counts. This sequence joins TRBV18 and TRBJ2-7; D is tentatively TRBD1 or TRBD2 (5 bases each). In germline, CDR1 is KGHSH, CDR2 LQKENI. The germline V and J ends were trimmed by 3 bases and 2 bases, with 8 bases remaining between them. CDR3 size: 13 residues. The CDR3 is CASSPLGAYEQYV. The CDR3, as DNA: TGTGCCAGCTCACCGCTGGGGGCCTACGAGCAGTACGTC.

The chain is built from TRBV6-2 or TRBV6-3 and TRBJ2-7; D may be TRBD2 (7 bases). This CDR3 is 17 amino acids long. Per germline, CDR1 MNHEY and CDR2 SVGEGT. With 4 bases removed from V and 4 bases from J, the gap between germline ends came to 23 bases. This chain's CDR3 is CASSSWGGALRGYEQYV. The CDR3 DNA reads TGTGCCAGCAGTTCCTGGGGGGGGGCCCTCAGAGGGTACGAGCAGTACGTC.

This clonotype came up many times. This chain uses TRBV19 with TRBJ2-1, with TRBD2 matching over 8 bases. V shed 3 bases, J shed 3 bases, and the junction held 16 bases outside the gene matches. Germline CDR1 reads LNHDA; CDR2 reads SQIVND (reference sequence). The CDR3 runs to 19 residues. CDR3 sequence (DNA): TGTGCCAGTAGTATCTCTTATTTTTTAGCGGGAAACAACTACAATGAGCAGTTCTTC. It is translated as CASSISYFLAGNNYNEQFF.

This clonotype was seen at least ten times. This chain connects TRBV7-9 to TRBJ1-4; tentative D call: TRBD1 (5 bases). The V end was cut by 1 base, the J end by 1 base, with 16 bases between. The germline CDR1 and CDR2 sequences are SEHNR and FQNEAQ (reference sequence). CDR3 length equals 18 residues. The CDR3 DNA follows: TGTGCCAGCAGCTTAGGATCTGCCCAGGGTGGAACTAATGAAAAACTGTTTTTT. It is translated as CASSLGSAQGGTNEKLFF.

This chain links TRBV6-5 with TRBJ2-7, with D possibly matching TRBD1 (5 bases). Germline lookup yields CDR1 MNHEY and CDR2 SVGAGI. The CDR3 has 13 amino acids. The germline V and J ends were trimmed by 8 bases and 3 bases, with 14 bases remaining between them. CDR3 bases: TGTGCCAGCGGCAGGGCCTCTCACTACGAGCAGTACTTC. This codes for CASGRASHYEQYF.

This clonotype was detected a few times. This chain connects TRBV7-8 to TRBJ2-3, with 8 bases fitting TRBD2. Germline V gives CDR1 SGHVS, CDR2 FQNEAQ. The CDR3 is 17 residues long. V dropped 5 bases and J dropped 3; count of bases not matched to a gene: 13. CDR3 amino acids: CASSALSLGGGTDTQYF. The CDR3 nucleotides read TGTGCCAGCAGCGCCTTATCCCTGGGCGGGGGGACAGATACGCAGTATTTT.

The V and J genes are TRBV6-2 or TRBV6-3 and TRBJ2-3, with D unclear. This CDR3 is 16 amino acids long. Germline values: CDR1 MNHEY, CDR2 SVGEGT. Trimming shortened V by 0 bases and J by 1 base, and 11 bases separated the two germline ends. CDR3 DNA sequence: TGTGCCAGCAGTTACTCCTCCCGGGCCGGCACAGATACGCAGTATTTT. Translated, it gives CASSYSSRAGTDTQYF.

Here the CDR3 DNA reads TGTGCCAGCAGTGTCCAACAGGGGGCCAATCAGCCCCAGCATTTT. Translated, it gives CASSVQQGANQPQHF. This chain uses TRBV2 with TRBJ1-5; 9 bases are shared with TRBD1. Germline V CDR1 and CDR2: SNHLY, FYNNEI. V shed 4 bases, J shed 3 bases, and the junction held 4 bases outside the gene matches. The CDR3 totals 15 residues.

The J gene is TRBJ1-1, the V gene TRBV29-1, with D unresolved. CDR3 length: 9 amino acids. Germline V CDR1 and CDR2: SQVTM, ANQGSEA. The V and J ends lost 4 bases and 11 bases respectively, with 8 bases between them. CDR3 region: CSVGDWAFF. The CDR3 nucleotides read TGCAGCGTTGGCGACTGGGCTTTCTTT. Combining the CDR3 with reference TRBV29-1 and TRBJ1-1 gives the whole variable domain SAVISQKPSRDICQRGTSLTIQCQVDSQVTMMFWYRQQPGQSLTLIATANQGSEATYESGFVIDKFPISRPNLTFSTLTVSNMSPEDSSIYLCSVGDWAFFGQGTRLTVV.

The J gene is TRBJ2-7, the V gene TRBV7-9, with TRBD1 matching over 8 bases. After removal of 5 bases from V and 1 base from J, the junction contained 4 bases not matched to a gene. The CDR3 sequence is 14 residues long. Germline lookup yields CDR1 SEHNR and CDR2 FQNEAQ (reference sequence). CDR3 bases: TGTGCCAGCAGCCGGTGGGACAGGTCCTACGAGCAGTACTTC. This translates into CASSRWDRSYEQYF. The full variable domain, its missing parts supplied by reference TRBV7-9 and TRBJ2-7, is DTGVSQNPRHKITKRGQNVTFRCDPISEHNRLYWYRQTLGQGPEFLTYFQNEAQLEKSRLLSDRFSAERPKGSFSTLEIQRTEQGDSAMYLCASSRWDRSYEQYFGPGTRLTVT.

This clonotype appeared a few times. The chain is built from TRBV10-3 and TRBJ1-1; no firm D call. This CDR3 is built from 14 residues. Trimming stripped 0 bases from V and 3 bases from J, with 8 bases between. Germline assignment: CDR1 ENHRY and CDR2 SYGVKD. The CDR3 coding sequence is TGTGCCATCAGTGAGTCGACGGACCACACTGAAGCTTTCTTT. Translating it yields CAISESTDHTEAFF.

This clonotype was seen a single time. V gene TRBV21-1 combines with J gene TRBJ1-4; the listed D gene, TRBD1, was not tested against the DNA. TRBV21-1 is tagged as a pseudogene. The CDR3 is 15 residues long. The DNA for the CDR3 is TGTGCCAGCAGCAAAGCGTGCAGGGGTGAGGAAAAACTGTTTTTT. Translation gives CASSKACRGEEKLFF.

This clonotype was counted at least ten times. The genes are TRBV10-2 and TRBJ2-5; tentatively, D is TRBD2 (5 bases). V dropped 4 bases and J dropped 0 bases, with 6 bases sitting between them. The CDR3 sequence is 13 residues long. Germline CDR1 is WSHSY and CDR2 is SAAADI. The CDR3, as DNA: TGCGCCAGCAGTGGCGGGTACCAAGAGACCCAGTACTTC. This codes for CASSGGYQETQYF.

This clonotype came up a few times. This chain joins TRBV20-1 and TRBJ2-1; 7 bases align to TRBD2. The CDR3 length is 15 residues. CDR1 DFQATT and CDR2 SNEGSKA come from the germline V gene (reference sequence). Trimming removed 1 base from V and 6 bases from J; junction bases left unmatched: 9. CDR3 region: CSARGGRASGNEQFF. CDR3 nucleotides: TGCAGTGCTAGAGGGGGGAGGGCCTCAGGCAATGAGCAGTTCTTC.

This clonotype was picked up a small number of times. This sequence joins TRBV7-2 and TRBJ2-3; unclear D gene. V lost 4 bases and J 0 bases, leaving 2 bases between the germline ends. The CDR3 extends over 12 amino acids. The V gene's germline CDR1 is SGHTA and CDR2 FQGNSA. The DNA of the CDR3 is TGTGCCAGCAGCTATAGCACAGATACGCAGTATTTT. It translates to CASSYSTDTQYF.

There are many counts of this clonotype. The chain joins TRBV4-3 to TRBJ2-1; unclear D gene. The CDR3 spans 14 residues. V lost 0 bases and J lost 4, with 7 bases in between. The V gene's germline CDR1 is LGHNA and CDR2 YSLEER. CDR3 nucleotides: TGCGCCAGCAGCCAAGACGACAAATACAATGAGCAGTTCTTC. Its translation is CASSQDDKYNEQFF.

Comments on this clonotype: A read error may explain this, as a much larger clone is one base away. This chain uses TRBV6-6 with TRBJ2-1; D gene ambiguous. V was pared by 2 bases and J by 4 bases, with 6 bases between. The CDR3 contains 13 residues. Per germline, CDR1 MNHNY and CDR2 SVGAGI (reference sequence). This CDR3 reads CASSYVPYNEQFF. Written as DNA, the CDR3 is TGTGCCAGCAGTTACGTACCATACAATGAGCAGTTCTTC.

This clonotype was seen more than once but under ten times. The chain recombines TRBV20-1 with TRBJ1-2; D not certain. Trimming took 4 bases from V and 3 from J, leaving 9 bases between them. Germline V gene sequence: CDR1 DFQATT, CDR2 SNEGSKA (reference sequence). The CDR3 runs to 12 residues. This chain's CDR3 is CSAMDRYYGYTF. In nucleotides, the CDR3 is TGCAGTGCTATGGACCGATACTATGGCTACACCTTC.

This clonotype was detected only a few times. V gene TRBV6-1 combines with J gene TRBJ2-1; the D gene is possibly TRBD1 (5 bases). CDR1 and CDR2 from the germline V gene are MNHNS and SASEGT. Trimming cost V 7 bases and J 4 bases, with 11 bases left between them. The CDR3 is made up of 13 amino acids. This CDR3 is CASTRQIYNEQFF. Written as DNA, the CDR3 is TGTGCCAGCACCCGACAGATATACAATGAGCAGTTCTTC.

The table lists this clonotype with a few counts. The chain links TRBV3-1 to TRBJ2-3; 9 bases are a match to TRBD2. Germline assignment: CDR1 LGHDT and CDR2 YNNKEL (reference sequence). This CDR3 has 18 amino acids. The junction had 10 bases not matched to a gene; V was cut back by 3 bases and J by 0 bases. Here the CDR3 reads CASSHEGVLAGSTDTQYF. The CDR3 DNA follows: TGTGCCAGCAGCCATGAGGGGGTCCTAGCGGGAAGCACAGATACGCAGTATTTT.

This clonotype was observed a handful of times. The V call is TRBV28, the J call TRBJ1-6; 8 bases fit TRBD1. The CDR3 loop spans 15 amino acids. CDR1 and CDR2 (germline): MDHEN, SYDVKM. J lost 8 bases, V lost 7 bases, and 10 bases had no gene match. The CDR3 protein is CASKAGTGVYSPLHF. The CDR3 DNA sequence: TGTGCCAGCAAAGCCGGGACAGGCGTTTATTCACCCCTCCACTTT.

Of note for this clonotype: A single base separates this from a much larger clone, so it may be a read error. This chain connects TRBV2 to TRBJ1-1, with D hard to call. Per the germline V gene, CDR1 is SNHLY and CDR2 is FYNNEI. This CDR3 is built from 13 residues. The DNA for the CDR3 is TGTGCCATCAGTCCTAACAAGAACACTGAAGCTTTCTTT. Translating it yields CAISPNKNTEAFF.

This clonotype was seen ten or more times. The rearrangement links TRBV5-1 to TRBJ2-2; D remains unclear. CDR3 length: 17 amino acids. Trimming removed 0 bases from V and 5 bases from J, with 17 bases in between. Per germline, CDR1 SGHRS and CDR2 YFSETQ. CDR3 bases: TGCGCCAGCAGCTTGGTAAATCGGCAGATTAGGACCGGGGAGCTGTTTTTT. It encodes CASSLVNRQIRTGELFF. Drawing the rest from reference TRBV5-1 and TRBJ2-2, the complete variable domain is KAGVTQTPRYLIKTRGQQVTLSCSPISGHRSVSWYQQTPGQGLQFLFEYFSETQRNKGNFPGRFSGRQFSNSRSEMNVSTLELGDSALYLCASSLVNRQIRTGELFFGEGSRLTVL.

In regard to this clonotype: Possible read error: a much larger clone is one base away. The J gene is TRBJ2-4, the V gene TRBV21-1; the tabulated D call, TRBD1, remains unverified against the DNA. TRBV21-1 is a pseudogene segment. CDR3 size: 17 residues. DNA for the CDR3: TGTGCCAGCAGCCTCGGGACAGACCTGCTAGCCAAAAACATTCAGTACTTC. Amino acid sequence: CASSLGTDLLAKNIQYF.

This clonotype showed up many times. The chain employs TRBV12-3 or TRBV12-4 and TRBJ1-5; maybe TRBD1 (5 bases). Trimming pared 1 base from V and 6 bases from J, leaving 7 bases between. The CDR3 contains 13 residues. DNA for the CDR3: TGTGCCAGCAGTTTAGGGGGCGGTCAGCCCCAGCATTTT. Translated, it gives CASSLGGGQPQHF.

This clonotype was seen many times. This rearrangement joins TRBV12-3 or TRBV12-4 to TRBJ2-2; D uncertain. V lost 3 bases and J 0 bases, leaving 11 bases between the germline ends. The CDR3 sequence is 16 residues long. CDR3 coding DNA: TGTGCCAGCAGTTTCAGTGGACCGTCGAACACCGGGGAGCTGTTTTTT. Protein sequence: CASSFSGPSNTGELFF.

The chain couples TRBV7-9 to TRBJ1-2, with D tentatively TRBD1 (6 bases). Germline V lookup: CDR1 SEHNR, CDR2 FQNEAQ (reference sequence). The V end lost 3 bases, the J end lost 8 bases, and 13 bases lay between the germline ends. The CDR3 is made up of 13 amino acids. This CDR3 is CASSLATGRGYTF. CDR3 DNA: TGTGCCAGCAGCTTGGCGACAGGTAGAGGCTACACCTTC.

This rearrangement joins TRBV6-2 or TRBV6-3 to TRBJ2-2, with D uncertain. V was pared by 5 bases and J by 7 bases, with 11 bases between. Germline lookup yields CDR1 MNHEY and CDR2 SVGEGT. The CDR3 spans 13 residues. The CDR3 protein is CASSPFIGGELFF. The CDR3 DNA follows: TGTGCCAGCAGTCCATTCATTGGCGGGGAGCTGTTTTTT.